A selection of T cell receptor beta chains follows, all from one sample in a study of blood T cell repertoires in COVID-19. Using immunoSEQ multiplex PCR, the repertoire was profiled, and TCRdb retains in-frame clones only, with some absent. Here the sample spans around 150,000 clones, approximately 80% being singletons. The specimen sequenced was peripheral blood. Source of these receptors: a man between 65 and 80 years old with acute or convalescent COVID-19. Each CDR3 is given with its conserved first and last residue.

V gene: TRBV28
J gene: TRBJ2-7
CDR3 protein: CASSLSGQGVYEQYF

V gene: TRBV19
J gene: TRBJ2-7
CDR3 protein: CASSIDLTGGEQYF

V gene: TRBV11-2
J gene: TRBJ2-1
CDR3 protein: CASSLGGGLAVDEQFF

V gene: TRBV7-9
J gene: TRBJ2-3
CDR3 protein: CASTPSGISTDTQYF

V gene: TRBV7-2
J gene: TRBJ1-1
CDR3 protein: CASSLVGGAGTEAFF

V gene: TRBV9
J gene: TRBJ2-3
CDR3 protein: CASSAVTSVPTDTQYF

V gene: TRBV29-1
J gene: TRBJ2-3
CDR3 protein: CSIRQGWSDTQYF

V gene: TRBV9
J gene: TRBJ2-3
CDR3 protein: CASSPQTYFTDTQYF

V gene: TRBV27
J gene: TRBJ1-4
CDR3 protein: CASSFDRGLATNEKLFF

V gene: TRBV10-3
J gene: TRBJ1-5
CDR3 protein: CAISQGNQPQHF

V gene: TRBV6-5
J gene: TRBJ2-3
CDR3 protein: CASKREAGTDTQYF

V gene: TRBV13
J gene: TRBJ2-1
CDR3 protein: CASSRRTSGSRNEQFF

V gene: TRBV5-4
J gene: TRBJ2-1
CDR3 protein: CASSFRQAKVNEQFF

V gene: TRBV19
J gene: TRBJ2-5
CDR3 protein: CASSIDREGRGTQYF

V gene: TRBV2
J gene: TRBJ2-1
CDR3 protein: CASTTPRTSGRVNNEQFF

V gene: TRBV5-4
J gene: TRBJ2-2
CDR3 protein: CASSLDLAGEGTGELFF

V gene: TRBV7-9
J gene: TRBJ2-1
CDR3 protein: CASSLRQATSYNEQFF

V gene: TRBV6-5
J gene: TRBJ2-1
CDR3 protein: CARGGSSYNEQFF

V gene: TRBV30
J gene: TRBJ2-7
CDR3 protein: CAWRADRYEQYF

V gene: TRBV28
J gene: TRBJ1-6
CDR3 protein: CASRMGGARSPLHF

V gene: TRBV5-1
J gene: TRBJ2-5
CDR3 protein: CASSPAGSGVQETQYF

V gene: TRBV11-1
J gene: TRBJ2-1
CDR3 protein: CASSSDRYNEQFF